The subject of this entry is one T cell receptor beta chain. CDR1 SEHNR and CDR2 FQNEAQ come from the germline V gene (reference sequence). This CDR3 has 15 amino acids. With 5 bases removed from V and 4 bases from J, the gap between germline ends came to 17 bases. This entry comes from a study of cytomegalovirus exposure and HLA in healthy donors. PCR was performed using 60 Vbeta and 13 Jbeta primers. Libraries were prepared by immunoSEQ multiplex PCR; TCRdb keeps only in-frame clonotypes and omits some of them. This table has 150,000 to 200,000 clones, over 70% appearing once. The source material was PBMCs. The rearrangement links TRBV7-9 to TRBJ1-1; D is possibly TRBD1 (5 bases). This TCR was sampled from a woman aged 18 to 35 in good health and CMV-seropositive. The CDR3 is CASSRGNLVGTEAFF. CDR3 in DNA: TGTGCCAGCAGCCGGGGGAATCTGGTGGGCACTGAAGCTTTCTTT. Drawing the rest from reference TRBV7-9 and TRBJ1-1, the complete variable domain is DTGVSQNPRHKITKRGQNVTFRCDPISEHNRLYWYRQTLGQGPEFLTYFQNEAQLEKSRLLSDRFSAERPKGSFSTLEIQRTEQGDSAMYLCASSRGNLVGTEAFFGQGTRLTVV.